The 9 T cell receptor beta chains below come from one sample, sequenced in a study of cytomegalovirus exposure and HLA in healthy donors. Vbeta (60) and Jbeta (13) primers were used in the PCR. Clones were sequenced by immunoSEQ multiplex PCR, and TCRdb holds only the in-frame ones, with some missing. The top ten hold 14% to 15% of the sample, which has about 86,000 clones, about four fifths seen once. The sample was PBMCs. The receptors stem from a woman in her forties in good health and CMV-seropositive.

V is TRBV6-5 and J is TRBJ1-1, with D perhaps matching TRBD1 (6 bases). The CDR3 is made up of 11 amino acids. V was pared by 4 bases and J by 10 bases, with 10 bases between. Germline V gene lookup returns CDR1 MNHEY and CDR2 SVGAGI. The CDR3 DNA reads TGTGCCAGCAGTTCAGGGGCCACAGCTTTCTTT. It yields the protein CASSSGATAFF.

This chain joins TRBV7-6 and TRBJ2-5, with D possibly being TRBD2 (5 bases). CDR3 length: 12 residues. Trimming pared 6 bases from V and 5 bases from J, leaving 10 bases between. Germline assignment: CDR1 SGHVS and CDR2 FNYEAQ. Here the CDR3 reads CASRRTGETQYF. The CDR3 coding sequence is TGTGCCAGCAGGCGGACTGGGGAGACCCAGTACTTC.

DNA of the CDR3: TGTGCCAGCAACTTAGCGGGGGCGGCCTACGAGCAGTACTTC. It is translated as CASNLAGAAYEQYF. The chain combines TRBV6-5 with TRBJ2-7; 9 bases are shared with TRBD2. CDR1 and CDR2 from the germline V gene are MNHEY and SVGAGI. With 7 bases clipped from V and 2 bases from J, the junction kept 6 bases outside the gene matches. The CDR3 runs 14 residues.

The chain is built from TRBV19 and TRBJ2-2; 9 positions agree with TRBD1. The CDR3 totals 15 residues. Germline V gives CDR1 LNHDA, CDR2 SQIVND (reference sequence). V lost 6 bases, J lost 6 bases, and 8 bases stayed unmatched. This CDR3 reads CASRTGTGLAGELFF. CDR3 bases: TGTGCCAGTAGAACCGGGACAGGGTTGGCCGGGGAGCTGTTTTTT. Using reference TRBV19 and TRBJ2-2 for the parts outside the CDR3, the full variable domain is DGGITQSPKYLFRKEGQNVTLSCEQNLNHDAMYWYRQDPGQGLRLIYYSQIVNDFQKGDIAEGYSVSREKKESFPLTVTSAQKNPTAFYLCASRTGTGLAGELFFGEGSRLTVL.

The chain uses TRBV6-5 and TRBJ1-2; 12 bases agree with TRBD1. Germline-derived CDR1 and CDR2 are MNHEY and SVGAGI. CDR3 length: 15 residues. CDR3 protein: CAASKGQGARYGYTF. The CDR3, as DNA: TGTGCGGCAAGTAAGGGACAGGGGGCCCGCTATGGCTACACCTTC.

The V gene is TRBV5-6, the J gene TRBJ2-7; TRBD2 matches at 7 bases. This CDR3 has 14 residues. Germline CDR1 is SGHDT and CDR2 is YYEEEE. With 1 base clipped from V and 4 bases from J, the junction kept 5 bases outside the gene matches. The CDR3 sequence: CASSLREAGYEQYF. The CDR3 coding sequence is TGTGCCAGCAGCTTGCGGGAGGCGGGTTACGAGCAGTACTTC. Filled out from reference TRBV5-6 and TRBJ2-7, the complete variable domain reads DAGVTQSPTHLIKTRGQQVTLRCSPKSGHDTVSWYQQALGQGPQFIFQYYEEEERQRGNFPDRFSGHQFPNYSSELNVNALLLGDSALYLCASSLREAGYEQYFGPGTRLTVT.

CDR3 sequence: CASSRLAVRTDTQYF. The DNA for the CDR3 is TGTGCCAGCAGCCGACTAGCGGTGCGCACAGATACGCAGTATTTT. The chain joins TRBV6-4 to TRBJ2-3; 9 nucleotides line up with TRBD2. CDR1 is MRHNA and CDR2 is SNTAGT in the germline V gene. The J segment lost 1 base and the V segment lost 6 bases, leaving 5 bases of the junction unmatched. CDR3 size: 15 residues.

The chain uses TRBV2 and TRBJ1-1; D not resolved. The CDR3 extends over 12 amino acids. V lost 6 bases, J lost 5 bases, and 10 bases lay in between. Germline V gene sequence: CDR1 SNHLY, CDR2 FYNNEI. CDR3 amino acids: CASRGGRTEAFF. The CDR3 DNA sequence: TGTGCCAGCAGAGGAGGGAGAACTGAAGCTTTCTTT.

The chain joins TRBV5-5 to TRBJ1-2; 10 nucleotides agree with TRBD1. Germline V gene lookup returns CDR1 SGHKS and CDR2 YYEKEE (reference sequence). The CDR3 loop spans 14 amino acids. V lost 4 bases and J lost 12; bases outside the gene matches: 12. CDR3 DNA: TGTGCCAGCAGCCCAGGGGACAGGGGTCTTTGGAACACCTTC. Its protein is CASSPGDRGLWNTF. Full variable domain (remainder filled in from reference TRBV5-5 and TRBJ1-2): DAGVTQSPTHLIKTRGQQVTLRCSPISGHKSVSWYQQVLGQGPQFIFQYYEKEERGRGNFPDRFSARQFPNYSSELNVNALLLGDSALYLCASSPGDRGLWNTFGSGTRLTVV.